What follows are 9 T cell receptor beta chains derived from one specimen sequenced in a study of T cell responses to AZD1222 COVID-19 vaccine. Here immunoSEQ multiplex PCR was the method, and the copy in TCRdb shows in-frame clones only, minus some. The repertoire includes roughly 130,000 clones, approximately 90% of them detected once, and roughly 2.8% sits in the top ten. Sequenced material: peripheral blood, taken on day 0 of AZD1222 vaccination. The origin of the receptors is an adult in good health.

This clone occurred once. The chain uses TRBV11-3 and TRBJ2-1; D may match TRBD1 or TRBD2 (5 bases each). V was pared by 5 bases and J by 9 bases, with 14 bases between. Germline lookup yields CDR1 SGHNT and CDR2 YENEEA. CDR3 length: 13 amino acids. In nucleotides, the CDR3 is TGTGCCAGCAGCGAAGGGACCGGAACTGAGCAGTTCTTC. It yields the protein CASSEGTGTEQFF.

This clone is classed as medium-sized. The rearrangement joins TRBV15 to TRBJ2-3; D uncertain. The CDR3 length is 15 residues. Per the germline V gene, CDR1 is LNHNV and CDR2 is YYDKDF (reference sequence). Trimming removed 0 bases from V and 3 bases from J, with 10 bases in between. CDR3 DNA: TGTGCCACCAGCAGAGATCAGGCTGGGACAGATACGCAGTATTTT. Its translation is CATSRDQAGTDTQYF.

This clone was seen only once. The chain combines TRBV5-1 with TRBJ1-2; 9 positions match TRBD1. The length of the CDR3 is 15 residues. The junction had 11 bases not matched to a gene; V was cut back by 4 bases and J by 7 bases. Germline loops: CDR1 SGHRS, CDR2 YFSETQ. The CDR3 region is CASSDPRTGEGGYTF. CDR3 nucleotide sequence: TGCGCCAGCAGCGACCCCAGGACAGGGGAGGGTGGCTACACCTTC.

Here the CDR3 reads CASSQDPGTGGGEQYF. CDR3 nucleotide sequence: TGTGCCAGCAGCCAAGATCCAGGGACAGGGGGAGGCGAGCAGTACTTC. V usage is TRBV4-2 and J usage is TRBJ2-7; TRBD1 aligns across 11 bases. The CDR3 extends over 16 amino acids. Germline-derived CDR1 and CDR2 are LGHNA and YNFKEQ. Losses at the gene ends were 0 bases for V and 6 bases for J; bases not matched to a gene: 7.

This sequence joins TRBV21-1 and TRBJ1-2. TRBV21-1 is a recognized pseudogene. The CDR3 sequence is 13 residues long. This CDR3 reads CASSNGYGYGYTF. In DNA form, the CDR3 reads TGTGCCAGCAGCAATGGGTATGGCTATGGCTACACCTTC.

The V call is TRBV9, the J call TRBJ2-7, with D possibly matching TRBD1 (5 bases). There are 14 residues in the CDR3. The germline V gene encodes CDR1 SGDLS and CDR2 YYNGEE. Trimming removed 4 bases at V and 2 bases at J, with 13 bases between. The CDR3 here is CASSLRQYTYEQYF. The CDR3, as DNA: TGTGCCAGCAGCCTAAGACAGTACACCTACGAGCAGTACTTC.

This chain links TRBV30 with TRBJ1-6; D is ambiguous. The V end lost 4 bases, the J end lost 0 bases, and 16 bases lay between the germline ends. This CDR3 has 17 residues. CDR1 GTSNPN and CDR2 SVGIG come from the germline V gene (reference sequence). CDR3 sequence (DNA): TGTGCCTGGACCTCGCCCGCCGAGAGCTCCTATAATTCACCCCTCCACTTT. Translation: CAWTSPAESSYNSPLHF.

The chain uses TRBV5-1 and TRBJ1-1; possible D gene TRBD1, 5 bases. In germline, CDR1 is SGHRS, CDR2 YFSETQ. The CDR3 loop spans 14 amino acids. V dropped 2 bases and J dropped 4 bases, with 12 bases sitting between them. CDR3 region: CASSLVGEGTEAFF. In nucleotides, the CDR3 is TGCGCCAGCAGCTTAGTAGGGGAGGGCACTGAAGCTTTCTTT.

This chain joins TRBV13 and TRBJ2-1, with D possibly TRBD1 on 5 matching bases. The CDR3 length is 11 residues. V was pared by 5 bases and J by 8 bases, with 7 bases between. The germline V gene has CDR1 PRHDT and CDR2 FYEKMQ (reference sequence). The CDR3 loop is CASSVTDEQFF. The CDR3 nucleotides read TGTGCCAGCAGCGTGACAGATGAGCAGTTCTTC.